Listed here are 25 T cell receptor beta chains from one sample, sequenced in a study of T cell changes during pregnancy in multiple sclerosis. The table came from immunoSEQ multiplex PCR; TCRdb's copy has only in-frame clones and leaves some out. This sample has 90,000 to 95,000 clones, with 80% to 95% found just once. Source: peripheral blood, taken before pregnancy. These receptors were collected from a female donor with multiple sclerosis, enrolled in a pregnancy study.

V is TRBV13 and J is TRBJ1-5, with D possibly TRBD1 on 5 matching bases. The CDR3 length is 17 residues. The V end lost 0 bases, the J end lost 6 bases, and 18 bases lay between the germline ends. Germline loops: CDR1 PRHDT, CDR2 FYEKMQ (reference sequence). The CDR3 DNA reads TGTGCCAGCAGCTTAGGTTTGTCGGGCAGGGAGGGTCAGCCCCAGCATTTT. Protein sequence: CASSLGLSGREGQPQHF.

This rearrangement joins TRBV7-3 to TRBJ1-2, with 11 bases lining up with TRBD1. The V gene end was trimmed by 5 bases and the J gene end by 4 bases; junction bases not matched to a gene: 6. CDR1 SGHTA and CDR2 FQGTGA come from the germline V gene. This CDR3 is built from 15 residues. Written as DNA, the CDR3 is TGTGCCAGCAGCCCCGGACAGGGGGCAAGCTATGGCTACACCTTC. Its protein product is CASSPGQGASYGYTF.

The chain is built from TRBV11-3 and TRBJ1-1; D uncertain. V lost 5 bases to trimming and J lost 4 bases, with 11 bases between them. CDR3 length equals 13 residues. Germline V gives CDR1 SGHNT, CDR2 YENEEA. The CDR3 region has the DNA TGTGCCAGCAGCCCGAGCATCGGCACTGAAGCTTTCTTT. This encodes CASSPSIGTEAFF. Supplemented by reference TRBV11-3 and TRBJ1-1, the full variable domain reads EAGVVQSPRYKIIEKKQPVAFWCNPISGHNTLYWYLQNLGQGPELLIRYENEEAVDDSQLPKDRFSAERLKGVDSTLKIQPAELGDSAVYLCASSPSIGTEAFFGQGTRLTVV.

For the CDR3, the DNA is TGTGCCAGCAGTGACCTCCCGGGACAGCACAATCAGCCCCAGCATTTT. Residues: CASSDLPGQHNQPQHF. The gene calls are TRBV6-1 and TRBJ1-5; 7 bases are a match to TRBD1. The V and J ends lost 3 bases and 3 bases, in that order; junction bases with no gene match: 8. The germline CDR1 and CDR2 sequences are MNHNS and SASEGT. The CDR3 has 16 residues.

The V and J genes are TRBV4-3 and TRBJ1-1; 7 nucleotides agree with TRBD1. This CDR3 has 15 amino acids. Germline values: CDR1 LGHNA, CDR2 YSLEER. The J segment lost 4 bases and the V segment lost 0 bases, leaving 5 bases of the junction unmatched. The CDR3 coding sequence is TGCGCCAGCAGCCAAGACACAGGGGAGCTCACTGAAGCTTTCTTT. It specifies CASSQDTGELTEAFF.

The V gene is TRBV5-1, the J gene TRBJ1-6; D is perhaps TRBD1 (6 bases). This CDR3 has 18 residues. CDR1 SGHRS and CDR2 YFSETQ come from the germline V gene. V shed 4 bases and J shed 0 bases, with 17 bases lying between them. CDR3 protein: CASSPYPRDTSYNSPLHF. CDR3 coding DNA: TGCGCCAGCAGCCCGTACCCCCGGGACACCTCCTATAATTCACCCCTCCACTTT.

In DNA, the CDR3 is TGTGCCTGGAGCCCCCGGAGGGGAGAGACCCAGTACTTC. Its protein is CAWSPRRGETQYF. V is TRBV30 and J is TRBJ2-5; a weak D match, TRBD2 (6 bases). CDR3 length: 13 amino acids. Per germline, CDR1 GTSNPN and CDR2 SVGIG (reference sequence). The V end lost 3 bases, the J end lost 4 bases, and 12 bases lay between the germline ends.

The chain employs TRBV28 and TRBJ2-7, with 11 bases identical to TRBD1. CDR3 length: 15 amino acids. CDR1 and CDR2 from the germline V gene are MDHEN and SYDVKM. After removal of 5 bases from V and 5 bases from J, the junction contained 8 bases not matched to a gene. As DNA, the CDR3 is TGTGCCAGCAGTCGACCGGGACAGGGGGTCCACGAGCAGTACTTC. Its translation is CASSRPGQGVHEQYF.

The CDR3 is CASSVSENYGYTF. As DNA, the CDR3 is TGTGCCAGCAGCGTTTCTGAGAACTATGGCTACACCTTC. The chain joins TRBV9 to TRBJ1-2; D remains ambiguous. The V and J ends lost 2 bases and 2 bases respectively, with 7 bases between them. Germline V gene sequence: CDR1 SGDLS, CDR2 YYNGEE. The length of the CDR3 is 13 residues.

The rearrangement links TRBV7-2 to TRBJ2-5, with D maybe TRBD2 (6 bases). CDR3 size: 15 residues. The germline gives CDR1 SGHTA, CDR2 FQGNSA. Deletions cut 2 bases from V and 5 bases from J, with 15 bases between. In nucleotides, the CDR3 is TGTGCCAGCAGCTTACGGGGACTCCCCCCGGAGACCCAGTACTTC. Amino acids: CASSLRGLPPETQYF. The whole variable domain, filled in from reference TRBV7-2 and TRBJ2-5, reads GAGVSQSPSNKVTEKGKDVELRCDPISGHTALYWYRQSLGQGLEFLIYFQGNSAPDKSGLPSDRFSAERTGGSVSTLTIQRTQQEDSAVYLCASSLRGLPPETQYFGPGTRLLVL.

The V gene is TRBV13, the J gene TRBJ2-1; 7 nucleotides align to TRBD2. The length of the CDR3 is 12 residues. CDR1 is PRHDT, CDR2 FYEKMQ, per germline (reference sequence). V lost 6 bases to trimming and J lost 9 bases; unmatched junction nucleotides: 5. The CDR3 spells CASSPGLGEQFF. The CDR3 DNA follows: TGTGCCAGCAGTCCCGGACTAGGTGAGCAGTTCTTC.

This chain uses TRBV7-2 with TRBJ1-3; TRBD1 is a possible D gene (5 bases). V was cut by 6 bases and J by 4 bases, with 10 bases left in between. The germline V gene encodes CDR1 SGHTA and CDR2 FQGNSA. There are 13 residues in the CDR3. CDR3 region: CASRLAGGNTIYF. The CDR3 region has the DNA TGTGCCAGCAGGCTGGCAGGGGGAAACACCATATATTTT.

The chain employs TRBV9 and TRBJ2-1; TRBD2 matches at 12 bases. The germline V gene has CDR1 SGDLS and CDR2 YYNGEE. Losses at the gene ends were 0 bases for V and 7 bases for J; bases not matched to a gene: 8. The CDR3 has 17 amino acids. CDR3 protein: CASSVDASGRGGNEQFF. For the CDR3, the DNA is TGTGCCAGCAGCGTAGATGCTAGCGGGAGGGGGGGGAATGAGCAGTTCTTC.

The V call is TRBV18, the J call TRBJ1-3; no reliable D call. V dropped 4 bases and J dropped 3 bases, with 16 bases sitting between them. CDR1 and CDR2 from the germline V gene are KGHSH and LQKENI. CDR3 length: 16 residues. This CDR3 is CASSLLPSRDGNTIYF. For the CDR3, the DNA is TGTGCCAGCTCACTCCTACCCTCCCGGGATGGAAACACCATATATTTT.

The V gene is TRBV30, the J gene TRBJ2-7; 8 bases line up with TRBD1. Per the germline V gene, CDR1 is GTSNPN and CDR2 is SVGIG (reference sequence). This CDR3 comprises 12 residues. Trimming took 4 bases from V and 5 from J; bases not matched to a gene: 4. CDR3 residues: CAWTGQAHEQYF. The DNA for the CDR3 is TGTGCCTGGACGGGACAGGCCCACGAGCAGTACTTC.

CDR3 in DNA: TGCGCCAGCAGCTTGGCAGGCGGGAGCGTCGACGAGCAGTACTTC. Its translation: CASSLAGGSVDEQYF. The chain links TRBV5-1 to TRBJ2-7; 7 bases agree with TRBD2. The ends lost 0 bases at V and 5 bases at J; junction bases unmatched: 8. CDR1 SGHRS and CDR2 YFSETQ come from the germline V gene. This CDR3 has 15 amino acids.

V is TRBV5-1 and J is TRBJ1-2, with TRBD1 matching over 7 bases. The germline V gene encodes CDR1 SGHRS and CDR2 YFSETQ. CDR3 size: 15 residues. Germline trimming cut 2 bases from V and 3 bases from J; bases unmatched to any gene: 7. This CDR3 is CASSFSGTAHYGYTF. The CDR3 DNA is TGCGCCAGCAGCTTCTCCGGGACAGCGCACTATGGCTACACCTTC.

The rearrangement uses TRBV7-2 and TRBJ1-4; 10 bases fit TRBD1. CDR1 is SGHTA and CDR2 is FQGNSA in the germline V gene. With V trimmed by 4 bases and J by 6 bases, 5 bases remained unmatched. This CDR3 is 15 amino acids long. CDR3 in DNA: TGTGCCAGCAGCTGGGGACAGGGGATGGATGAAAAACTGTTTTTT. Translated, it gives CASSWGQGMDEKLFF.

This sequence joins TRBV6-5 and TRBJ1-3, with D perhaps matching TRBD1 (6 bases). CDR1 and CDR2 from the germline V gene are MNHEY and SVGAGI. Trimming took off 3 bases at V and 4 bases at J, with 16 bases between the two ends. The CDR3 loop spans 16 amino acids. CDR3 sequence (DNA): TGTGCCAGCAGTTATGGAGCGGGGGCTCTGGGAAACACCATATATTTT. This codes for CASSYGAGALGNTIYF.

J is TRBJ2-5 and V is TRBV7-2, with no clear D. Trimming stripped 5 bases from V and 7 bases from J, with 14 bases between. Germline assignment: CDR1 SGHTA and CDR2 FQGNSA. The CDR3 is 13 residues long. CDR3 sequence: CASSLGGLRTQYF. CDR3 sequence (DNA): TGTGCCAGCAGCCTAGGTGGCCTCAGGACCCAGTACTTC.

The chain is built from TRBV18 and TRBJ2-1; 10 bases line up with TRBD1. This CDR3 is built from 15 residues. Losses at the gene ends were 2 bases for V and 3 bases for J; bases not matched to a gene: 1. Germline-derived CDR1 and CDR2 are KGHSH and LQKENI. The CDR3 protein is CASSPWTGGYNEQFF. The CDR3 nucleotides are TGTGCCAGCTCACCATGGACAGGGGGCTACAATGAGCAGTTCTTC.

The V and J genes are TRBV6-1 and TRBJ1-4, with a possible D match to TRBD1 (6 bases). Germline V gene data show CDR1 as MNHNS and CDR2 as SASEGT. This CDR3 region has 14 residues. Between the trimmed V and J ends, which lost 6 bases and 6 bases, there was a span of 14 bases. In nucleotides, the CDR3 is TGTGCCAGCAGCGTCGGACAGATCGATGAAAAACTGTTTTTT. Protein sequence: CASSVGQIDEKLFF.

The V and J genes are TRBV7-6 and TRBJ1-6; D is perhaps TRBD1 (5 bases). Per the germline V gene, CDR1 is SGHVS and CDR2 is FNYEAQ. CDR3 length: 16 amino acids. V shed 6 bases and J shed 9 bases, with 21 bases lying between them. CDR3 region: CASSRDSAPWGSPLHF. CDR3 bases: TGTGCCAGCAGTCGTGACAGCGCCCCATGGGGTTCACCCCTCCACTTT.

This chain uses TRBV5-1 with TRBJ2-3; possible D gene TRBD1, 6 bases. The V and J ends lost 3 bases and 9 bases respectively, with 17 bases between them. CDR3 length: 14 amino acids. Germline values: CDR1 SGHRS, CDR2 YFSETQ. The CDR3 nucleotides read TGCGCCAGCAGCTCGGGACAAGGCCTCATGACGCAGTATTTT. Its translation is CASSSGQGLMTQYF.

The CDR3 is CASSLEAWQETQYF. CDR3 DNA sequence: TGTGCCAGCAGCTTGGAGGCATGGCAAGAGACCCAGTACTTC. The chain uses TRBV7-3 and TRBJ2-5; D may be TRBD2 (5 bases). The CDR3 totals 14 residues. V dropped 3 bases and J dropped 2 bases, with 10 bases sitting between them. The germline V gene encodes CDR1 SGHTA and CDR2 FQGTGA. Full variable domain (outside the CDR3, taken from reference TRBV7-3 and TRBJ2-5): GAGVSQTPSNKVTEKGKYVELRCDPISGHTALYWYRQSLGQGPEFLIYFQGTGAADDSGLPNDRFFAVRPEGSVSTLKIQRTERGDSAVYLCASSLEAWQETQYFGPGTRLLVL.